This T cell receptor (beta chain) was sequenced for a study of cytomegalovirus exposure and HLA in healthy donors. PCR amplification relied on 60 Vbeta primers (plus 13 Jbeta primers). Generated by immunoSEQ multiplex PCR, the TCRdb table keeps only in-frame clones and is missing some. The sample has 90,000 to 150,000 clones, 74% seen once; the top ten hold about 2%. The CDR3 spans 15 residues. Germline CDR1 and CDR2: SGHDT and YYEEEE. The junction had 7 bases not matched to a gene; V was cut back by 4 bases and J by 3 bases. Concerning this clone: Its target is unknown.

Study-wide findings and caveats: The study labeled more than 150 TCR beta chains cytomegalovirus-associated. Rarity marked most TCR sequences, yet some public TCRs occurred in many donors. CMV serostatus was the sole immune exposure information available. For presence/absence analyses, sequencing depth was assumed to be roughly uniform across donors.

The J gene is TRBJ2-1, the V gene TRBV5-6; 7 nucleotides line up with TRBD1. This TCR derives from a human donor in good health. Sequencing input: PBMCs. The CDR3 loop is CASSPPGQRYNEQFF. Here the CDR3 DNA reads TGTGCCAGCAGCCCTCCGGGACAGCGCTACAATGAGCAGTTCTTC.